The entry below describes one TCR beta chain. This entry belongs to a study of blood T cell repertoires in COVID-19. The CDR3 sequence is 14 residues long. The germline V and J ends were trimmed by 9 bases and 6 bases, with 17 bases remaining between them. CDR1 and CDR2 from the germline V gene are KGHDR and SFDVKD. Methods used by the authors: For nucleated cells, counts were estimated from reference gene primer amplification. Assay used: immunoSEQ multiplex PCR; TCRdb lists only in-frame clones, some missing. Clonal size and the V and J genes are those of that table, whereas D and trimming came from the DNA. This table has some 140,000 clones, approximately 85% appearing once.

This clonotype was obtained from a man in his sixties with COVID-19, enrolled during active disease. The sample was peripheral blood. This chain uses TRBV24-1 with TRBJ1-5, with D possibly TRBD1 on 6 matching bases. In nucleotides, the CDR3 is TGTGCCACCGGGGACACAGTTGTCGGTCAGCCCCAGCATTTT. It translates to CATGDTVVGQPQHF.